Listed below are T cell receptor beta chains from one sample, sequenced in a study of technical replicates of blood from a handful of donors. Generated by immunoSEQ multiplex PCR, the TCRdb table keeps only in-frame clones and is missing some. The sample has 45,000 to 65,000 clones, 94% seen once; the top ten hold 0.2% to 0.25%. Material for sequencing was T cells isolated from PBMCs. The receptors here all came from a human donor in good health. The CDR3 runs from the conserved cysteine through the conserved F or W. D genes are given only for firm matches. Some rows have no size entry. The others give once, few or many, or a class for an expanded clone.

.,TRBJ1-2,TRBD1,TRBV6-6,CASSRTGRNYGYTF,TGTGCCAGCAGCCGGACAGGGAGAAACTATGGCTACACCTTC
once,TRBJ2-3,TRBD1,TRBV11-3,CASSQRTGEDTQYF,TGTGCCAGCAGCCAAAGGACAGGGGAAGATACGCAGTATTTT
.,TRBJ1-1,TRBD1,TRBV5-1,CASSVGQAEVTEAFF,TGCGCCAGCAGCGTGGGACAGGCCGAAGTTACTGAAGCTTTCTTT
.,TRBJ2-7,TRBD1,TRBV9,CASSDRSFTHPGQRGDYEQYF,TGTGCCAGCAGCGACCGTAGCTTTACACATCCGGGACAGAGGGGAGACTACGAGCAGTACTTC
.,TRBJ2-5,TRBD1,TRBV11-3,CASSTDRGETQYF,TGTGCCAGCAGCACAGACAGGGGAGAGACCCAGTACTTC
once,TRBJ2-7,.,TRBV18,CASSLITTDPSYEQYF,TGTGCCAGCTCCCTTATCACGACAGACCCCTCCTACGAGCAGTACTTC
.,TRBJ2-7,.,TRBV11-2,CASSLGRGSYEQYF,TGTGCCAGCAGCTTAGGCCGGGGTTCCTACGAGCAGTACTTC
.,TRBJ1-1,TRBD1,TRBV6-5,CASSQQGAAEAFF,TGTGCCAGCAGTCAACAGGGGGCGGCTGAAGCTTTCTTT
.,TRBJ1-2,TRBD1,TRBV6-5,CASSYSTGFYGYTF,TGTGCCAGCAGTTACTCGACAGGGTTTTATGGCTACACCTTC
.,TRBJ1-1,.,TRBV18,CASSPPVRAEAFF,TGTGCCAGCTCACCACCGGTCAGGGCCGAAGCTTTCTTT
.,TRBJ2-1,.,TRBV7-9,CASSRDRGEQFF,TGTGCCAGCAGCCGCGATCGGGGTGAGCAGTTCTTC
.,TRBJ2-5,.,TRBV11-2,CASRQMTGPGETQYF,TGTGCCAGCAGACAAATGACAGGCCCTGGGGAGACCCAGTACTTC
.,TRBJ2-7,TRBD2,TRBV28,CASTRTHLAGGYEQYF,TGTGCCAGCACACGGACGCATCTAGCGGGAGGCTACGAGCAGTACTTC
.,TRBJ2-7,.,TRBV5-1,CASSRSEGRRYEQYF,TGCGCCAGCAGCCGATCGGAGGGACGTCGTTACGAGCAGTACTTC
.,TRBJ2-2,.,TRBV5-4,CASSLGVGTGELFF,TGTGCCAGCAGTCTGGGAGTGGGCACCGGGGAGCTGTTTTTT
.,TRBJ2-5,TRBD1,TRBV5-4,CASSGRTGQETQYF,TGTGCCAGCAGCGGGCGGACAGGGCAAGAGACCCAGTACTTC
.,TRBJ1-2,TRBD1,TRBV9,CASSAGTGGFYGYTF,TGTGCCAGCAGCGCCGGGACAGGGGGCTTCTATGGCTACACCTTC
.,TRBJ1-1,.,TRBV28,CASSTFQDEAFF,TGTGCCAGCAGCACATTTCAGGATGAAGCTTTCTTT
.,TRBJ2-7,.,TRBV28,CASSFGVFGQGYEQYF,TGTGCCAGCAGTTTCGGGGTTTTCGGGCAAGGCTACGAGCAGTACTTC
few,TRBJ2-1,.,TRBV28,CASGSGSYNEQFF,TGTGCCAGCGGCTCGGGGTCCTACAATGAGCAGTTCTTC
.,TRBJ1-1,.,TRBV5-1,CASSLEGANTEAFF,TGCGCCAGCAGCTTGGAAGGGGCGAACACTGAAGCTTTCTTT
.,TRBJ2-3,TRBD2,TRBV5-6,CASSLSGVYTDTQYF,TGTGCCAGCAGTTTAAGCGGGGTTTACACAGATACGCAGTATTTT